This T cell receptor beta chain was found in a study of blood T cell repertoires in COVID-19. Germline trimming cut 4 bases from V and 5 bases from J; bases unmatched to any gene: 10. In germline, CDR1 is SGHNT, CDR2 YYREEE (reference sequence). The length of the CDR3 is 15 residues. Profiling relied on immunoSEQ multiplex PCR, and the TCRdb table lists in-frame clones only, not all of them. The table records around 46,000 clones, roughly four fifths of them present only once. This sequence originates from a middle-aged man with acute or convalescent COVID-19. The V gene is TRBV5-4, the J gene TRBJ2-3; 7 positions agree with TRBD1. The sequencing input was peripheral blood. The CDR3 DNA reads TGTGCCAGCAGCCCCCCCGGGACAGCCAGAGATACGCAGTATTTT. It encodes CASSPPGTARDTQYF. Filled out from reference TRBV5-4 and TRBJ2-3, the complete variable domain reads ETGVTQSPTHLIKTRGQQVTLRCSSQSGHNTVSWYQQALGQGPQFIFQYYREEENGRGNFPPRFSGLQFPNYSSELNVNALELDDSALYLCASSPPGTARDTQYFGPGTRLTVL.